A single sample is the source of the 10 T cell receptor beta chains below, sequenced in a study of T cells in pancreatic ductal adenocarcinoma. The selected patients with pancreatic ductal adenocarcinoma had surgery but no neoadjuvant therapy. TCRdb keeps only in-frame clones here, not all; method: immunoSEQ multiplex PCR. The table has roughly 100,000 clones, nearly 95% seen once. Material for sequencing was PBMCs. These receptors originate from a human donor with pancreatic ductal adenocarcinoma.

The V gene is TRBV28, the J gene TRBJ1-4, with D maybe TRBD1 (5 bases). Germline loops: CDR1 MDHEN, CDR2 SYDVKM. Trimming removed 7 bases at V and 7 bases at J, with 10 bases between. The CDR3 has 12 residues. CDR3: CASTRGSEKLFF. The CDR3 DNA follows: TGTGCCAGCACCCGGGGGAGTGAAAAACTGTTTTTT.

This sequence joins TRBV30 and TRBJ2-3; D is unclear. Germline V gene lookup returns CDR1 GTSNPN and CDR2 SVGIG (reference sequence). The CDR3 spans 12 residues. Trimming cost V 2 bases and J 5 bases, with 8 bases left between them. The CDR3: CAWSPPGDTQYF. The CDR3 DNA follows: TGTGCCTGGAGTCCCCCAGGAGATACGCAGTATTTT.

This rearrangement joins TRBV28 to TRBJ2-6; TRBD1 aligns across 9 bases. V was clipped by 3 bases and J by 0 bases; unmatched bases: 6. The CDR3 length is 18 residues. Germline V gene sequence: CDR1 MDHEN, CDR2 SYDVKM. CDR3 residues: CASSLSDRGNSGANVLTF. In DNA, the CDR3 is TGTGCCAGCAGTTTGAGTGACAGGGGGAACTCTGGGGCCAACGTCCTGACTTTC.

The CDR3 sequence: CASSYSIGGGHTEAFF. CDR3 coding DNA: TGTGCCAGCAGTTACTCGATTGGCGGGGGACACACTGAAGCTTTCTTT. This chain links TRBV6-5 with TRBJ1-1; possible D gene TRBD1, 5 bases. This CDR3 region has 16 residues. The V and J ends lost 0 bases and 3 bases respectively, with 14 bases between them. Germline V lookup: CDR1 MNHEY, CDR2 SVGAGI.

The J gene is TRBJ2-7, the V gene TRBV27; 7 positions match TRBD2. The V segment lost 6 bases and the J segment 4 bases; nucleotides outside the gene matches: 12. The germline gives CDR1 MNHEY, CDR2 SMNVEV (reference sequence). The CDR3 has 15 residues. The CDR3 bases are TGTGCCAGCAGCCGTGGGGCGGGGGAAAATTACGAGCAGTACTTC. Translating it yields CASSRGAGENYEQYF.

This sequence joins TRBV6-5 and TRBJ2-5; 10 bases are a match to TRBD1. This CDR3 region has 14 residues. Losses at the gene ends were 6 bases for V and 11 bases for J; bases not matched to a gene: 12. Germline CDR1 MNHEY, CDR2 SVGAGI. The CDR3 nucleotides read TGTGCCAGCAGACGACAGGGGGCTACTGGGGAGCAGTACTTC. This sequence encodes CASRRQGATGEQYF.

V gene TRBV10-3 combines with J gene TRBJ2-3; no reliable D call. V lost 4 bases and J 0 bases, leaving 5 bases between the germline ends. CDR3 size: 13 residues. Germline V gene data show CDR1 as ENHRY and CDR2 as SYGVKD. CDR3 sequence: CAISVSSTDTQYF. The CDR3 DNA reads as TGTGCCATCAGTGTCTCTAGCACAGATACGCAGTATTTT.

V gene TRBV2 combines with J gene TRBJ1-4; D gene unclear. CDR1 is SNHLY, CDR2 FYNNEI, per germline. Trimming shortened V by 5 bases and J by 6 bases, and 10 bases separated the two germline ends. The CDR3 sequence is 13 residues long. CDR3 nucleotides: TGTGCCAGCAGTTACGTGGCAGATGAAAAACTGTTTTTT. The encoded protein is CASSYVADEKLFF.

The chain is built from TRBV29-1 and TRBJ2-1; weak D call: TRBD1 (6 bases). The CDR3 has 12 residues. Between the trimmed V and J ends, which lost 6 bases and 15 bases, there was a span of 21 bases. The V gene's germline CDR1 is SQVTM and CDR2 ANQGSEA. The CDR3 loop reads CSVYTGILGGFF. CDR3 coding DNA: TGCAGCGTCTATACAGGGATCCTAGGAGGGTTCTTC.

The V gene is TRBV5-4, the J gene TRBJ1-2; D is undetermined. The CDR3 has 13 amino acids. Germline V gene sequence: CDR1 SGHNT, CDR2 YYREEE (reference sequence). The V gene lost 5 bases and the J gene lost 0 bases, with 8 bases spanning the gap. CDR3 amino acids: CASSDTANYGYTF. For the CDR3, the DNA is TGTGCCAGCAGTGATACAGCTAACTATGGCTACACCTTC.